This T cell receptor (beta chain) came from a study of T cell repertoires in cytomegalovirus infection. Across the study: Indicated by public TCR beta signatures were CMV infection and matching HLA type. General study findings and limits: Cumulative public TCR beta family frequency identified CMV carriers with the relevant HLA. HLA-C-restricted CMV clonotypes gave the most frequent clonotype in two of eight donors.

The sample holds many counts of this clonotype. Its target is not known. TCRdb reprocessed the reads with MiXCR, giving one entry per CDR3 protein. The sample holds about 200,000 distinct CDR3 sequences, roughly 9% seen once. CDR3 length equals 15 residues. Germline V gene lookup returns CDR1 MNHEY and CDR2 SMNVEV (reference sequence). V was clipped by 2 bases and J by 2 bases, with 12 bases between them. Sequencing input: PBMCs. The source of this sequence is a human donor in good health (CMV status not recorded). Some clones in this sample may be carry-over from other donors' samples. V gene TRBV27 combines with J gene TRBJ2-5; a possible D gene is TRBD1 (5 bases). In DNA form, the CDR3 reads TGTGCCAGCAGTTTAAGGGGATTGCGACAAGAGACCCAGTACTTC. This gives the protein CASSLRGLRQETQYF.